A single T cell receptor (beta chain) is shown here with its context. Its antigen remains unidentified. A read error may account for a junction end that differs from germline. One entry per CDR3 protein, called by TCRdb with MiXCR from the 5' RACE reads. The table records roughly 570,000 distinct CDR3 sequences, just under 10% of them present only once. This record belongs to a study of identical twins. Germline CDR1 is SSHAT and CDR2 is FNYEAQ (reference sequence). This CDR3 has 13 residues. Study-level points and caveats: When twins shared out-of-frame alpha sequences, those sequences had excess low generation probability. Whereas memory repertoires showed no such difference, abundant cord blood beta clonotypes carried fewer insertions.

These data were likewise used in another study, on yellow fever vaccine responses in identical twins.

The genes are TRBV7-7 and TRBJ2-2; D unresolved. This clonotype was sampled from a woman aged 18-30 years in good health. The sequencing sample was made of PBMCs. The CDR3 coding sequence is TGTGCTAGCAGACCGGACGAAACCGGGGAGCTGTTTTTT. Protein sequence: CASRPDETGELFF.